This T cell receptor (beta chain) was captured in a study of blood T cell repertoires in COVID-19. About the research overall: COVID-19 samples collected from the United States, Italy and Spain covered acute and convalescent phases. PBMCs, B-cell-depleted T cells, or T cells provided the cDNA or gDNA that made up the material.

Germline CDR1 and CDR2: SGHVS and FQNEAQ. The CDR3 sequence is 16 residues long. V gave up 5 bases and J gave up 0 bases, with 14 bases separating them. Authors' methods: Estimates of nucleated cell counts were drawn from the amplification of reference gene primers. Only in-frame clones appear in the TCRdb table, and some are missing; sequencing was by immunoSEQ multiplex PCR. The V and J calls and clone size are taken from that table; D and trimming were inferred from the DNA. The data show about 82,000 clones, with approximately 80% seen just once and about 12% held by the top ten. The V call is TRBV7-8, the J call TRBJ1-3; TRBD1 might be the D (6 bases). Sequencing was carried out using peripheral blood. This receptor was identified in a woman aged 40 to 55 with active or convalescent COVID-19. CDR3 in amino acids: CASSPGTTFSGNTIYF. The CDR3 region has the DNA TGTGCCAGCAGCCCAGGGACAACTTTCTCTGGAAACACCATATATTTT.